This TCR beta chain was sequenced during a study of cytomegalovirus exposure and HLA in healthy donors. Study-level findings and limits: Roughly even sequencing depth across donors was the assumption behind the presence/absence analyses.

The J segment lost 6 bases and the V segment lost 8 bases, leaving 9 bases of the junction unmatched. The CDR3 extends over 14 amino acids. The germline gives CDR1 SEHNR, CDR2 FQNEAQ (reference sequence). In the case of this clone: Antigen specificity is unknown.

PCR used 60 Vbeta primers and 13 Jbeta primers. The data were produced by immunoSEQ multiplex PCR, yet TCRdb's version contains in-frame clones alone and is incomplete. The sample includes around 40,000 clones, over 60% seen only once; the top ten take approximately 3.5%. The rearrangement links TRBV7-9 to TRBJ2-1, with 8 nucleotides matching TRBD2. This sequence originates from a man between 35 and 55 years old in good health and CMV-seronegative. The sample comprised PBMCs. CDR3 in DNA: TGTGCCAGCGGGCCGGGACTAGTGAGCAATGAGCAGTTCTTC. Residues: CASGPGLVSNEQFF.